The subject of this entry is one T cell receptor (beta chain). Antigen unknown. The data belong to a study of shared clonotypes between healthy human individuals. Findings and limits, study-wide: Owing to a small donor count, the genetic and exposure-history diversity represented was limited.

Trimming removed 8 bases from V and 0 bases from J; junction bases left unmatched: 2. Germline V lookup: CDR1 MDHEN, CDR2 SYDVKM. CDR3 length equals 15 residues. For every subset, genomic DNA was evenly distributed across several immunoSEQ plates. Replicate PCRs from sorted subsets contained around 200 ng DNA, which is 29,000 or so T cell genomes. Sequencing was performed with immunoSEQ multiplex PCR; in TCRdb, only in-frame clones are kept and a portion is missing. The sample has roughly 2.4 million clones, around 95% seen once. Every contributor of samples was a Caucasian grown-up residing in Nashville, Tennessee.

Sample: naive CD4+ T cells sorted from blood. Subset indicated: CD45RA+ positively selected. This chain connects TRBV28 to TRBJ2-5; 14 bases map to TRBD2. The sequence was obtained from a man younger than 35 in good health. The CDR3 nucleotides are TGTGCCAGCGGGACTAGCGGGGGCTACCAAGAGACCCAGTACTTC. Translation: CASGTSGGYQETQYF.